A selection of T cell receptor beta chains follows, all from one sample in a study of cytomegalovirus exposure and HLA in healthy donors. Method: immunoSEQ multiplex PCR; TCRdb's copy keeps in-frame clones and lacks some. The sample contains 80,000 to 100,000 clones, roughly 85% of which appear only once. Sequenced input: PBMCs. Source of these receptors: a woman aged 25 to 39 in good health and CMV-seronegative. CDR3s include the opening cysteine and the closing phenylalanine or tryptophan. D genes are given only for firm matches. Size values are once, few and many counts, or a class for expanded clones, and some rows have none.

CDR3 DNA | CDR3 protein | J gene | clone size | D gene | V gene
TGTGCCAGCGGACCCAGGGCCCCATCGGCGGGCTACACCTTC | CASGPRAPSAGYTF | TRBJ1-2 | - | - | TRBV7-9
TGTGCCAGCAAGGAGGTTGCAACTAATGAAAAACTGTTTTTT | CASKEVATNEKLFF | TRBJ1-4 | - | - | TRBV6-1
TGTGCCAGCAGTGTAGTGACAGGGGAAGGAAATCAGCCCCAGCATTTT | CASSVVTGEGNQPQHF | TRBJ1-5 | once | TRBD1 | TRBV6-1
TGTGCCAGCAGTGGACAGCCGTATGGCTACACCTTC | CASSGQPYGYTF | TRBJ1-2 | - | - | TRBV25-1
TGTGCCAGCAGCTTAACGGGACAGGGGGATGAGCAGTTCTTC | CASSLTGQGDEQFF | TRBJ2-1 | - | TRBD1 | TRBV7-3
TGTGCCATCAGTGACCACTCCGGGGGTAGCGGTAATACGGAGACCCAGTACTTC | CAISDHSGGSGNTETQYF | TRBJ2-5 | - | - | TRBV10-3
TGTGCCAGCAGCTTGGCTCGAGGGCAGCCCCAGCATTTT | CASSLARGQPQHF | TRBJ1-5 | - | - | TRBV7-2
TGCGCCAGCAGCTTGGGAGACGGAGCCTACAATGAGCAGTTCTTC | CASSLGDGAYNEQFF | TRBJ2-1 | - | - | TRBV5-1
TGTGCCAGCAGTTGGGGACAGGGAGTACGCAATGAGCAGTTCTTC | CASSWGQGVRNEQFF | TRBJ2-1 | - | TRBD1 | TRBV27
TGTGCCAGCAGCTTAGTTTCCGGGGGACGCGAGCAGTACTTC | CASSLVSGGREQYF | TRBJ2-7 | few | - | TRBV13
TGTGCCAGCACCTTTCTTAACTCTGGAAACACCATATATTTT | CASTFLNSGNTIYF | TRBJ1-3 | - | - | TRBV2
TGTGCCAGCAGCTTGGTAACCAGCCGACAGGGAGGCACCGGGGAGCTGTTTTTT | CASSLVTSRQGGTGELFF | TRBJ2-2 | - | - | TRBV5-6
TGTGCCAGCAGCGGGGGGACAGGGGTTCACTCTGGGGCCAACGTCCTGACTTTC | CASSGGTGVHSGANVLTF | TRBJ2-6 | - | TRBD1 | TRBV9
TGTGCCAGCAGCTTAGCAGGGGGTGTGAAAAAACTGTTTTTT | CASSLAGGVKKLFF | TRBJ1-4 | - | - | TRBV7-9
TGTGCCAGCCGGGTAGGGAGCGAAAAACTGTTTTTT | CASRVGSEKLFF | TRBJ1-4 | - | - | TRBV2
TGCGCCAGCACGCCCGGACAGGGGACAGATAGGCAGTACTTC | CASTPGQGTDRQYF | TRBJ2-7 | few | TRBD1 | TRBV5-1
TGTGCCAGCAGTTTAACGGCGTCGCCGGGAGGGGCGGTCGAGCAGTACTTC | CASSLTASPGGAVEQYF | TRBJ2-7 | - | TRBD2 | TRBV27
TGTGCCAGCAGTGAAGGGGAGGCCTATGGCTACACCTTC | CASSEGEAYGYTF | TRBJ1-2 | once | - | TRBV6-4
TGTGCCAGCAGCCCTAGGACACTCGGGAGGTGGGGCTACACCTTC | CASSPRTLGRWGYTF | TRBJ1-2 | - | - | TRBV13
TGTGCCAGCAGTTACTCGATTAGCGGGCGCTACAATGAGCAGTTCTTC | CASSYSISGRYNEQFF | TRBJ2-1 | - | TRBD2 | TRBV6-5
TGTGCCAGCAGCGTAGCGGGAGGGCCAGATACGCAGTATTTT | CASSVAGGPDTQYF | TRBJ2-3 | few | TRBD2 | TRBV9
TGTGCCAGCAGCTCGGACAGACGCTCTGGAAACACCATATATTTT | CASSSDRRSGNTIYF | TRBJ1-3 | - | - | TRBV27
TGTGCCAGCAGTTACACCCGGACAGGGGAACCCAATGAGCAGTTCTTC | CASSYTRTGEPNEQFF | TRBJ2-1 | - | TRBD1 | TRBV6-5
TGCGCCAGCAGTCAATGGGTGGGGCACAGCATCCATCAGCCCCAGCATTTT | CASSQWVGHSIHQPQHF | TRBJ1-5 | - | - | TRBV23-1
TGTGCCAGCAGTCAGGGGGCCTACGAGCAGTACTTC | CASSQGAYEQYF | TRBJ2-7 | - | TRBD1 | TRBV28
TGCAGCGCAAAAGGTGGGGCGCGGAACACTGAAGCTTTCTTT | CSAKGGARNTEAFF | TRBJ1-1 | - | - | TRBV29-1
TGTGCCAGCAGCTACAGGGGGGGGCAAGAGACCCAGTACTTC | CASSYRGGQETQYF | TRBJ2-5 | - | - | TRBV5-8
TGCGCCAGCAGGGGAGGACAGGGCAATGAAAAACTGTTTTTT | CASRGGQGNEKLFF | TRBJ1-4 | - | TRBD1 | TRBV10-2
TGTGCCAGCAGCTTCATACCCGGCCGGAGACAGGACAGAGACTACGAGCAGTACTTC | CASSFIPGRRQDRDYEQYF | TRBJ2-7 | - | - | TRBV28
TGTGCCAGCGGTCGGGGGACTAGCGTAGATACGCAGTATTTT | CASGRGTSVDTQYF | TRBJ2-3 | few | TRBD2 | TRBV27
TGTGCCAGCAGCCAGCCATGGAGACAAGAGACCCAGTACTTC | CASSQPWRQETQYF | TRBJ2-5 | once | - | TRBV5-6
TGCGCCAGCAGCTTGGATTCCGAAGAGACCCAGTACTTC | CASSLDSEETQYF | TRBJ2-5 | - | - | TRBV5-1
TGTGCCAGCAGCTTAAGGCCGGGGAACACTGAAGCTTTCTTT | CASSLRPGNTEAFF | TRBJ1-1 | once | - | TRBV13
TGTGCCAGCAGTTCCTTTAATCGACAGGGGGCTGGCTACACCTTC | CASSSFNRQGAGYTF | TRBJ1-2 | - | TRBD1 | TRBV28
TGTGCCACCAGCAGAGATAAGGGCGGGAGGTCCAATGAGCAGTTCTTC | CATSRDKGGRSNEQFF | TRBJ2-1 | - | TRBD2 | TRBV15
TGTGCCAGCAGAACAGGGTTCGGCAATCAGCCCCAGCATTTT | CASRTGFGNQPQHF | TRBJ1-5 | - | - | TRBV28
TGCGCCAGCAGCGCCACGGCGGGGAACACTGAAGCTTTCTTT | CASSATAGNTEAFF | TRBJ1-1 | - | - | TRBV5-1
TGTGCCAGCCTTACCGGGACTAACTCCTACGAGCAGTACTTC | CASLTGTNSYEQYF | TRBJ2-7 | - | TRBD2 | TRBV2
TGTGCCAGCAGCGCTTCGACAGGGGCCAATCAGCCCCAGCATTTT | CASSASTGANQPQHF | TRBJ1-5 | - | TRBD1 | TRBV9
TGTGCCAGCAGCCCCCGGACAGGGGGATCCAACACCATATATTTT | CASSPRTGGSNTIYF | TRBJ1-3 | - | TRBD1 | TRBV9
TGCGCCAGCAGGGAGACAGGGTTGTTGAATGAAAAACTGTTTTTT | CASRETGLLNEKLFF | TRBJ1-4 | - | TRBD1 | TRBV5-1